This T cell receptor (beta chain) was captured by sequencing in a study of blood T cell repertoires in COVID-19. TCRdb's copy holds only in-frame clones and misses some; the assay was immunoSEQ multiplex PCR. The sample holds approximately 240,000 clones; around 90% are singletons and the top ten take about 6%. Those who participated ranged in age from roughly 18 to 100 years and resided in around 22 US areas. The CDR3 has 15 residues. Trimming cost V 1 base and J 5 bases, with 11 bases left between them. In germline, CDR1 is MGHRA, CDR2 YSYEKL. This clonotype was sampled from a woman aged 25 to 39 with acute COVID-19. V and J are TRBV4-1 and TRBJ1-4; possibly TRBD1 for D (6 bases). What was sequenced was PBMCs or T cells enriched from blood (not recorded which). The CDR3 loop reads CASSQVWQGNEKLFF. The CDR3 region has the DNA TGCGCCAGCAGCCAAGTTTGGCAGGGGAATGAAAAACTGTTTTTT.